This section outlines one T cell receptor (beta chain) sequence together with its context. Its target is unknown. The data derive from a study of T cells in Graves' hyperthyroidism and ophthalmopathy. The TCR beta CDR3 regions underwent amplification using RNA transcripts as the source. The HTBI primer set was used in a first-round RT-PCR of the TCR CDR3. One entry per CDR3 protein results from TCRdb running MiXCR on the multiplex PCR reads. This sample has roughly 630,000 distinct CDR3 sequences; 15% to 17% occur once, and the top ten carry less than 9.5%. Study-wide points: Peripheral blood also featured most of the thyroid clonotypes expanded above 0.001. The model predicted ophthalmopathy a median roughly six months before onset.

Source material: blood. This TCR came from a woman in her twenties or thirties with Graves' hyperthyroidism.

For the CDR3, the DNA is TGTGCCAGCAGCCCCGATGGTCTAGCGGGCTTGTACGAGCAGTACTTC. Translation: CASSPDGLAGLYEQYF. The chain links TRBV14 to TRBJ2-7, with 8 nucleotides matching TRBD2. The CDR3 length is 16 residues. In germline, CDR1 is SGHDN, CDR2 FVKESK. Trimming removed 4 bases from V and 4 bases from J; junction bases left unmatched: 12.